This record concerns one T cell receptor (beta chain) sequence. This CDR3 contains 15 residues. V lost 4 bases to trimming and J lost 7 bases, with 18 bases between them. Germline values: CDR1 SGHNT, CDR2 YYREEE (reference sequence). These data belong to a study of blood T cell repertoires in COVID-19. Profiling relied on immunoSEQ multiplex PCR, and the TCRdb table lists in-frame clones only, not all of them. The sample has tens of thousands of clones; roughly nine tenths are singletons. The V gene is TRBV5-4, the J gene TRBJ2-1; D may be TRBD2 (6 bases). This sequence was found in a woman aged 60 to 75 with COVID-19, enrolled during active disease. Material for sequencing was peripheral blood. DNA of the CDR3: TGTGCCAGCAGCACCCTGACTAGTTACGGTAATGAGCAGTTCTTC. This codes for CASSTLTSYGNEQFF. Looking up the rest from reference TRBV5-4 and TRBJ2-1 gives the full variable domain: ETGVTQSPTHLIKTRGQQVTLRCSSQSGHNTVSWYQQALGQGPQFIFQYYREEENGRGNFPPRFSGLQFPNYSSELNVNALELDDSALYLCASSTLTSYGNEQFFGPGTRLTVL.